These 28 T cell receptor beta chains originate from one sample sequenced in a study of T cells after yellow fever vaccination (dated by TCRdb to between 2018 and 2021). In the paper's terms, the treatment or condition label means: live attenuated yellow fever vaccine strain. The receptor library was made with 5' RACE. Instrument used: Illumina HiSeq 2500. TCRdb cleaned the public reads at Q25 with fastp, built clones with MiXCR and kept in-frame beta chains. Each entry is one CDR3 protein sequence, shown with its most common DNA and genes. In all, the sample holds roughly 260,000 distinct CDR3 sequences, and 10% to 15% of those were seen once. The ten most abundant clones make up 0.45% to 0.65% of the sample. Sequenced here: CD4+ T cells sorted from PBMCs, sampled 45 days after the yellow fever booster vaccination. The receptors come from a young man who received the YFV17D yellow fever vaccine.

This clonotype has a handful of counts. The chain combines TRBV5-1 with TRBJ2-3; 13 bases fit TRBD2. V dropped 4 bases and J dropped 2; count of bases not matched to a gene: 10. The CDR3 consists of 18 residues. Germline lookup yields CDR1 SGHRS and CDR2 YFSETQ. The CDR3 DNA reads as TGCGCCAGCAGCAGTGGCACTAGCGGGAGGGCCTTCACAGATACGCAGTATTTT. This translates into CASSSGTSGRAFTDTQYF.

This clonotype was seen a few times. The chain has TRBV5-1 and TRBJ2-7; either TRBD1 or TRBD2 may fit D (6 bases each). The CDR3 extends over 14 amino acids. CDR1 is SGHRS and CDR2 is YFSETQ in the germline V gene. V dropped 5 bases and J dropped 2 bases, with 14 bases sitting between them. This CDR3 reads CASRSGGTTYEQYF. The CDR3 DNA is TGCGCCAGCAGATCCGGCGGGACAACCTACGAGCAGTACTTC.

This clonotype was found a few times. The chain couples TRBV7-9 to TRBJ2-3; no clear D. The CDR3 is made up of 16 amino acids. With 3 bases removed from V and 3 bases from J, the gap between germline ends came to 16 bases. CDR1 and CDR2 from the germline V gene are SEHNR and FQNEAQ (reference sequence). The CDR3 loop reads CASSFGSTPATDTQYF. Written as DNA, the CDR3 is TGTGCCAGCAGCTTTGGGTCCACGCCCGCTACAGATACGCAGTATTTT.

This clonotype was picked up many times. The J gene is TRBJ2-7, the V gene TRBV20-1; TRBD2 aligns across 9 bases. CDR1 and CDR2 (germline): DFQATT, SNEGSKA (reference sequence). The V and J ends lost 3 bases and 2 bases, in that order; junction bases with no gene match: 5. The CDR3 consists of 14 residues. The CDR3 protein is CSARGLAGPYEQYF. In nucleotides, the CDR3 is TGCAGTGCTAGGGGTCTAGCGGGACCCTACGAGCAGTACTTC.

This clonotype was counted many times. The chain has TRBV4-3 and TRBJ2-2; D is unclear. Germline V CDR1 and CDR2: LGHNA, YSLEER. V lost 6 bases and J 3 bases, leaving 11 bases between the germline ends. The CDR3 has 14 amino acids. The CDR3 loop reads CASRDVMDTGELFF. CDR3 DNA sequence: TGCGCCAGCAGAGACGTAATGGACACCGGGGAGCTGTTTTTT.

This chain connects TRBV10-3 to TRBJ2-5; perhaps TRBD1 as D (6 bases). This CDR3 comprises 15 residues. V gave up 11 bases and J gave up 3 bases, with 22 bases separating them. Germline lookup yields CDR1 ENHRY and CDR2 SYGVKD. This CDR3 reads CASTSGTRLEETQYF. CDR3 nucleotide sequence: TGTGCCTCCACCTCCGGGACAAGGTTGGAAGAGACCCAGTACTTC.

This clonotype was picked up a small number of times. This rearrangement joins TRBV18 to TRBJ1-5; D perhaps matches TRBD1 (6 bases). CDR3 length equals 16 residues. The V gene's germline CDR1 is KGHSH and CDR2 LQKENI. V dropped 5 bases and J dropped 11 bases, with 25 bases sitting between them. CDR3 sequence: CASSGRHDRQEAAQHF. In nucleotides, the CDR3 is TGTGCCAGCTCAGGCCGCCACGACCGACAGGAGGCAGCCCAGCATTTT.

This chain connects TRBV4-2 to TRBJ1-1; D is possibly TRBD1 (6 bases). This CDR3 has 14 residues. Trimming left V 4 bases short and J 3 bases short, with 12 bases between. Germline-derived CDR1 and CDR2 are LGHNA and YNFKEQ. CDR3 sequence reads: CASSPGGVDTEAFF. The CDR3 bases are TGTGCCAGCAGCCCCGGGGGCGTAGACACTGAAGCTTTCTTT.

The chain links TRBV9 to TRBJ2-3; 9 bases line up with TRBD2. The CDR3 is 16 amino acids. Unmatched junction bases numbered 7, after V lost 0 bases and J lost 5 bases. Germline lookup yields CDR1 SGDLS and CDR2 YYNGEE. The CDR3 region is CASSVGIAGGVDTQYF. CDR3 bases: TGTGCCAGCAGCGTAGGGATTGCGGGAGGGGTAGATACGCAGTATTTT.

This clonotype was recorded a few times. The gene calls are TRBV29-1 and TRBJ2-7; D call uncertain. The CDR3 length is 13 residues. The germline gives CDR1 SQVTM, CDR2 ANQGSEA. Deletions cut 3 bases from V and 7 bases from J, with 16 bases between. The CDR3 sequence: CSVEKPYRREQYF. The CDR3, as DNA: TGCAGCGTTGAGAAGCCCTACCGTAGGGAGCAGTACTTC.

This chain connects TRBV10-3 to TRBJ1-5; no definite D call. The CDR3 loop spans 13 amino acids. The germline V gene encodes CDR1 ENHRY and CDR2 SYGVKD. The V end was cut by 4 bases, the J end by 3 bases, with 7 bases between. The CDR3 loop reads CAISGQDNQPQHF. CDR3 coding DNA: TGTGCCATCAGTGGGCAGGACAATCAGCCCCAGCATTTT.

The chain's CDR3 is CASSLGHRRADTQYF. DNA of the CDR3: TGTGCCAGCAGCCTGGGTCATAGAAGAGCAGATACGCAGTATTTT. The gene calls are TRBV7-6 and TRBJ2-3; no reliable D call. Germline V gene data show CDR1 as SGHVS and CDR2 as FNYEAQ. The CDR3 has 15 amino acids. V gave up 5 bases and J gave up 4 bases, with 16 bases separating them.

V and J are TRBV5-1 and TRBJ2-4; D is ambiguous. The germline gives CDR1 SGHRS, CDR2 YFSETQ. The CDR3 has 11 amino acids. The V end lost 2 bases, the J end lost 6 bases, and 3 bases lay between the germline ends. The CDR3 sequence is CASSFGNIQYF. CDR3 sequence (DNA): TGCGCCAGCAGCTTTGGAAACATTCAGTACTTC.

This clonotype was detected a few times. V is TRBV20-1 and J is TRBJ2-1; D gene uncertain. V lost 3 bases to trimming and J lost 0 bases, with 15 bases between them. The germline V gene has CDR1 DFQATT and CDR2 SNEGSKA (reference sequence). The CDR3 runs to 16 residues. CDR3 coding DNA: TGCAGTGCTAGCCTCATGGGCCATAGCTCCTACAATGAGCAGTTCTTC. This sequence encodes CSASLMGHSSYNEQFF.

This clonotype occurred a few times. The chain couples TRBV11-2 to TRBJ2-5; D remains unclear. Germline CDR1 is SGHAT and CDR2 is FQNNGV. The CDR3 consists of 12 residues. Trimming stripped 3 bases from V and 4 bases from J, with 6 bases between. The CDR3 DNA is TGTGCCAGCAGCTTGAATTTAGAGACCCAGTACTTC. Translating it yields CASSLNLETQYF.

This clonotype was counted only a few times. This rearrangement joins TRBV3-1 to TRBJ2-5; D is possibly TRBD1 or TRBD2 (5 bases each). The V end lost 3 bases, the J end lost 2 bases, and 13 bases lay between the germline ends. The germline gives CDR1 LGHDT, CDR2 YNNKEL (reference sequence). The CDR3 is 15 amino acids. CDR3 coding DNA: TGTGCCAGCAGCCAGGCCGGGGCAGAGCAAGAGACCCAGTACTTC. The encoded protein is CASSQAGAEQETQYF.

This clonotype has just a few counts. The chain is built from TRBV6-2 or TRBV6-3 and TRBJ2-1; no clear D. The CDR3 covers 17 residues. Trimming took off 7 bases at V and 0 bases at J, with 19 bases between the two ends. Germline values: CDR1 MNHEY, CDR2 SVGEGT. CDR3 coding DNA: TGTGCCAGCACCCCCCAGTTCGGGTATAACTCCTACAATGAGCAGTTCTTC. Encoded protein: CASTPQFGYNSYNEQFF.

This rearrangement joins TRBV19 to TRBJ2-7; D might be TRBD2 (6 bases). The V end was cut by 1 base, the J end by 5 bases, with 12 bases between. Germline-derived CDR1 and CDR2 are LNHDA and SQIVND (reference sequence). This CDR3 comprises 14 residues. Here the CDR3 DNA reads TGTGCCAGTAGTATAGTGAGGGAGGACGACGAGCAGTACTTC. This encodes CASSIVREDDEQYF.

The J gene is TRBJ2-7, the V gene TRBV20-1; possibly TRBD1 for D (6 bases). Per germline, CDR1 DFQATT and CDR2 SNEGSKA (reference sequence). The CDR3 covers 13 residues. V lost 4 bases and J lost 0, with 10 bases in between. CDR3: CSAIGQISYEQYF. The CDR3 DNA reads as TGCAGTGCTATTGGACAGATCTCCTACGAGCAGTACTTC.

The genes are TRBV23-1 and TRBJ2-6; D unclear. TRBV23-1 is treated as an ORF (open reading frame) with a function not yet certain. Trimming stripped 4 bases from V and 0 bases from J, with 10 bases between. CDR3 length: 16 amino acids. The CDR3 DNA sequence: TGCGCCAGCAGTCGCCCCAGCCCCTCTGGGGCCAACGTCCTGACTTTC. This translates into CASSRPSPSGANVLTF.

This clonotype has only a few counts. V gene TRBV7-2 combines with J gene TRBJ2-3; 9 positions agree with TRBD2. Germline CDR1 SGHTA, CDR2 FQGNSA. Trimming took 4 bases from V and 4 from J; bases not matched to a gene: 6. The CDR3 totals 15 residues. CDR3 region: CASSSLAGVADTQYF. In nucleotides, the CDR3 is TGTGCCAGCAGCTCCTTAGCGGGAGTGGCAGATACGCAGTATTTT.

This clonotype was picked up a small number of times. The J gene is TRBJ2-7, the V gene TRBV20-1, with 8 nucleotides matching TRBD2. V lost 1 base and J lost 3; bases outside the gene matches: 11. CDR1 and CDR2 (germline): DFQATT, SNEGSKA (reference sequence). This CDR3 is 16 amino acids long. DNA of the CDR3: TGCAGTGCTAGAGTGGCAGTGGCTAGCGGGTTCTACGAGCAGTACTTC. It codes for CSARVAVASGFYEQYF.

The chain is built from TRBV11-2 and TRBJ2-3; D is uncertain. V was trimmed by 5 bases and J by 0 bases, leaving 15 bases between them. CDR1 is SGHAT, CDR2 FQNNGV, per germline. The CDR3 is 16 amino acids. CDR3 sequence: CASSPVGGTSTDTQYF. In nucleotides, the CDR3 is TGTGCCAGCAGCCCAGTGGGCGGTACTAGCACAGATACGCAGTATTTT.

This clonotype was found a few times. The chain links TRBV29-1 to TRBJ2-2; tentative D call: TRBD1 (5 bases). Germline loops: CDR1 SQVTM, CDR2 ANQGSEA. The CDR3 runs to 15 residues. V lost 6 bases, J lost 7 bases, and 21 bases lay in between. The CDR3 sequence: CSVTLLTVSHGELFF. The CDR3 nucleotides read TGCAGCGTAACCCTACTGACAGTCTCGCACGGGGAGCTGTTTTTT.

The CDR3 DNA follows: TGCGCCAGCAGCCATATCCCCCAAGAGACCCAGTACTTC. As protein: CASSHIPQETQYF. This chain connects TRBV23-1 to TRBJ2-5, with no clear D. TRBV23-1 is assigned to the ORF class and has an uncertain function. This CDR3 spans 13 amino acids. The V gene lost 6 bases and the J gene lost 1 base, with 9 bases spanning the gap.

The chain links TRBV12-3 or TRBV12-4 to TRBJ2-2; D is possibly TRBD1 or TRBD2 (5 bases each). Between the trimmed V and J ends, which lost 5 bases and 13 bases, there was a span of 14 bases. There are 12 residues in the CDR3. CDR3 protein: CASSTSPGRLFF. CDR3 DNA: TGTGCCAGCAGTACGTCTCCAGGGAGGCTGTTTTTT.

The table lists this clonotype with many counts. The V gene is TRBV9, the J gene TRBJ2-7; 12 bases line up with TRBD2. The ends lost 3 bases at V and 3 bases at J; junction bases unmatched: 7. Germline V lookup: CDR1 SGDLS, CDR2 YYNGEE. CDR3 length: 16 amino acids. CDR3 loop: CASSETGLAGNYEQYF. The CDR3, as DNA: TGTGCCAGCAGCGAAACCGGACTAGCGGGAAACTACGAGCAGTACTTC.

This chain links TRBV6-2 or TRBV6-3 with TRBJ1-1, with 8 bases fitting TRBD1. CDR3 length: 14 residues. Trimming took 5 bases from V and 0 from J; bases not matched to a gene: 2. Germline CDR1 and CDR2: MNHEY and SVGEGT. The CDR3 nucleotides are TGTGCCAGCAGTGGACAGGGCATGAACACTGAAGCTTTCTTT. Translated, it gives CASSGQGMNTEAFF.